These 4 T cell receptor beta chains originate from one sample sequenced in a study of T cells in Graves' hyperthyroidism and ophthalmopathy. There were TCR beta CDR3 regions amplified from RNA transcripts. TCR CDR3 underwent first-round RT-PCR with the HTBI primer set. TCRdb ran MiXCR on the multiplex PCR reads and lists one entry per CDR3 protein. This table holds more than 500,000 distinct CDR3 sequences, more than 15% found once. Sequencing was done on a sample of blood. The receptors come from a woman aged 25 to 39 with Graves' ophthalmopathy.

This clonotype was seen repeatedly, ten times or more. CDR3 protein: CASRRRGSSYEQYF. The CDR3 DNA reads TGTGCCAGCAGACGAAGGGGGAGCTCCTACGAGCAGTACTTC. The chain joins TRBV5-4 to TRBJ2-7; maybe TRBD1 (6 bases). V lost 5 bases and J lost 0, with 12 bases in between. Germline CDR1 is SGHNT and CDR2 is YYREEE (reference sequence). The CDR3 sequence is 14 residues long.

The genes are TRBV12-3 or TRBV12-4 and TRBJ1-2, with D possibly matching TRBD1 (6 bases). V lost 3 bases to trimming and J lost 8 bases, with 13 bases between them. CDR3 length equals 13 residues. The CDR3 DNA follows: TGTGCCAGCAGTTTTTGGGGGGCGCGAGGCTACACCTTC. Protein product: CASSFWGARGYTF.

Many counts were recorded for this clonotype. The chain combines TRBV20-1 with TRBJ2-5, with D possibly matching TRBD2 (6 bases). Trimming cost V 0 bases and J 1 base, with 12 bases left between them. Looked up from germline, CDR1 is DFQATT and CDR2 is SNEGSKA (reference sequence). The CDR3 loop spans 15 amino acids. For the CDR3, the DNA is TGCAGTGCTAGAGACGGTTGGGGGGTCCAAGAGACCCAGTACTTC. It specifies CSARDGWGVQETQYF.

This clonotype was seen at least ten times. The chain has TRBV7-2 and TRBJ1-3; the match to TRBD1 covers 7 bases. The length of the CDR3 is 16 residues. V lost 5 bases, J lost 0 bases, and 7 bases stayed unmatched. Germline V gene sequence: CDR1 SGHTA, CDR2 FQGNSA. CDR3 residues: CASSPRQGPSGNTIYF. The CDR3 DNA follows: TGTGCCAGCAGCCCCCGACAGGGCCCCTCTGGAAACACCATATATTTT.